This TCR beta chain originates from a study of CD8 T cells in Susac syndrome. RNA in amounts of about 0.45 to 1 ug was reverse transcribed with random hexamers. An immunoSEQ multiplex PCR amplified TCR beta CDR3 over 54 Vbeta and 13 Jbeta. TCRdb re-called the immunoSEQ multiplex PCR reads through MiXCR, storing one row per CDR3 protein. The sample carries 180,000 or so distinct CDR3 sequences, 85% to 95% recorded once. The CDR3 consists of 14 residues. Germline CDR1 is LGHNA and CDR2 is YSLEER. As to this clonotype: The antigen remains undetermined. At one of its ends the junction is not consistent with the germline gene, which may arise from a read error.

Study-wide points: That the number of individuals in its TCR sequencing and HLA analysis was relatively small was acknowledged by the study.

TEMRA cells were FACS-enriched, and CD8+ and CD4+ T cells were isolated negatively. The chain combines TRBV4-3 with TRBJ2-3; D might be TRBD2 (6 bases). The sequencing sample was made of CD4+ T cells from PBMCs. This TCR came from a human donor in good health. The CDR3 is CASSQEPGLQVVFW. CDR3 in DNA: TGCGCCAGCAGCCAAGAACCGGGACTGCAAGTGGTATTTTGG.